This TCR beta chain is from a study of CXCR3-negative and CXCR3-positive naive CD8 T cells. As to this clonotype: The antigen remains unidentified.

This CDR3 spans 16 amino acids. Germline V gene lookup returns CDR1 MDHEN and CDR2 SYDVKM. UMI-labeled 5' RACE TRB cDNA libraries were prepared from the cells. Reanalyzing the 5' RACE reads, TCRdb keeps one entry per CDR3 protein, without DNA. The table lists 100,000 or so distinct CDR3 sequences. Overall study results and limits: CXCR3-negative naive cells had less hydrophobic TRB CDR3s than did CXCR3-positive naive cells. The TRBV-TRBJ usage of naive CXCR3-negative and CXCR3-positive cells was similar, but that of memory cells differed. After cryopreservation, CXCR3 expression dropped partially; most assays used fresh PBMCs.

The clonotype comes from a human donor in good health. Some clones in this sample may be carry-over from other donors' samples. The sequencing sample was made of naive CXCR3- CD8+ T cells from blood. The subset denotes: CD45RO-CCR7+CD27+CD95- naive CD8+ T cells lacking CXCR3 (TNR3-). The chain carries TRBV28 and TRBJ1-5. This CDR3 is CASSLLSGFVSQPQHF.